A selection of T cell receptor beta chains follows, all from one sample in a study of blood T cell repertoires in COVID-19. Profiling relied on immunoSEQ multiplex PCR, and the TCRdb table lists in-frame clones only, not all of them. The data hold 200,000 to 250,000 clones, with about 88% observed a single time. Input material: PBMCs or T cells enriched from blood (not recorded which). Receptor source: a woman in her thirties who had recovered from COVID-19. The CDR3 runs from the conserved cysteine through the conserved F or W. The D gene is left open where the match is weak. Expanded clones are given a class, and other clones once, few, many or no size at all.

v_call	j_call	d_call	clone_size	cdr3_length	cdr3_aa	cdr3_nt
TRBV6-5	TRBJ1-2	TRBD1	-	12	CASSRQGNGYTF	TGTGCCAGCAGTAGACAGGGGAATGGCTACACCTTC
TRBV10-3	TRBJ2-7	-	-	16	CAISDQPGLLPYEQYF	TGTGCCATCAGTGATCAACCGGGACTCCTCCCCTACGAGCAGTACTTC
TRBV10-3	TRBJ2-1	TRBD1	-	15	CAIKPRDREHNEQFF	TGTGCCATCAAACCGCGGGACAGGGAACACAATGAGCAGTTCTTC
TRBV7-6	TRBJ1-5	TRBD1	-	15	CASSPDRAGDQPQHF	TGTGCCAGCAGCCCTGACAGGGCGGGCGATCAGCCCCAGCATTTT
TRBV11-1	TRBJ2-7	TRBD1	-	16	CASSLAAGTGALEQYF	TGTGCCAGCAGCTTAGCTGCCGGGACAGGGGCGTTGGAGCAGTACTTC
TRBV2	TRBJ2-5	TRBD2	-	13	CASRPLALETQYF	TGTGCCAGCCGACCACTAGCGTTAGAGACCCAGTACTTC
TRBV5-1	TRBJ2-2	-	-	13	CASSYGETGELFF	TGCGCCAGCAGCTACGGGGAAACCGGGGAGCTGTTTTTT
TRBV5-1	TRBJ1-6	TRBD1	-	15	CASSPGQGPGSPLHF	TGCGCCAGCAGCCCAGGACAGGGTCCGGGTTCACCCCTCCACTTT
TRBV15	TRBJ2-1	-	-	20	CATSRAMAQRQDRSYNEQFF	TGTGCCACCAGCAGAGCGATGGCCCAACGACAGGACCGCTCCTACAATGAGCAGTTCTTC
TRBV5-1	TRBJ2-3	TRBD2	-	14	CASSSTSFTDTQYF	TGCGCCAGCAGCTCGACTAGCTTTACCGATACGCAGTATTTT
TRBV4-3	TRBJ1-2	-	once	17	CASSQVPNQGPHYGYTF	TGCGCCAGCAGCCAAGTCCCCAATCAGGGGCCACACTATGGCTACACCTTC
TRBV5-1	TRBJ1-5	-	once	15	CASSLDQGTNQPQHF	TGCGCCAGCAGCTTGGATCAGGGAACGAATCAGCCCCAGCATTTT
TRBV6-1	TRBJ2-3	-	-	15	CASSELTQTTDTQYF	TGTGCCAGCAGTGAACTCACTCAAACCACAGATACGCAGTATTTT
TRBV4-2	TRBJ2-7	-	-	13	CASSQYLSYEQYF	TGTGCCAGCAGCCAATATTTGTCCTACGAGCAGTACTTC
TRBV12-5	TRBJ2-5	-	-	11	CASGPRETQYF	TGTGCTAGTGGCCCCAGAGAGACCCAGTACTTC
TRBV28	TRBJ1-6	TRBD1	-	16	CASRWDRAVYNSPLHF	TGTGCCAGCAGGTGGGACAGAGCCGTTTATAATTCACCCCTCCACTTT
TRBV6-4	TRBJ1-4	-	-	16	CASSDSRLVGREKLFF	TGTGCCAGCAGTGACTCAAGGTTAGTAGGGAGGGAAAAACTGTTTTTT
TRBV6-6	TRBJ1-1	-	-	14	CASSYLDHGVEAFF	TGTGCCAGCAGTTACCTAGATCACGGGGTGGAAGCTTTCTTT
TRBV5-4	TRBJ2-6	TRBD1	-	18	CASSRETLTGAGANVLTF	TGTGCCAGCAGCCGAGAAACCTTGACAGGGGCTGGGGCCAACGTCCTGACTTTC
TRBV6-5	TRBJ2-7	-	-	13	CASSYNSNYEQYF	TGTGCCAGCAGTTATAACTCCAACTACGAGCAGTACTTC
TRBV11-2	TRBJ2-3	-	-	16	CASSSDPGDRTDTQYF	TGTGCCAGCAGCTCAGATCCAGGGGATCGCACAGATACGCAGTATTTT
TRBV3-1/TRBV3-2	TRBJ1-2	-	-	16	CASSQGTRQAPYGYTF	TGTGCCAGCAGCCAAGGAACTCGACAGGCTCCCTATGGCTACACCTTC
TRBV11-2	TRBJ2-7	-	-	12	CASSSRQTEQYF	TGTGCCAGCAGCTCCCGACAGACGGAGCAGTACTTC
TRBV14	TRBJ2-2	TRBD2	-	18	CASSHLGTRRGNTGELFF	TGTGCCAGCAGCCACCTAGGGACTAGGAGGGGGAACACCGGGGAGCTGTTTTTT